The TCR beta chain described here comes from a study of cytomegalovirus exposure and HLA in healthy donors. It was with 60 Vbeta and 13 Jbeta primers that the PCR ran. Assay: immunoSEQ multiplex PCR; the TCRdb copy retains only in-frame clones and omits some. The sample has just over 150,000 clones; the top ten hold over 1%. Notes on the study in general: About 87% or about 30% of the time was how often most TCR beta V segments were productive, according to an earlier analysis. A missense DCLRE1C variant was associated with V- and J-gene trimming of TCR beta chains in a later analysis, and an independent cohort replicated the association.

Regarding this clone: The antigen is unknown.

The V gene's germline CDR1 is SEHNR and CDR2 FQNEAQ (reference sequence). The CDR3 extends over 14 amino acids. Between the trimmed V and J ends, which lost 2 bases and 4 bases, there was a span of 8 bases. This TCR was sampled from a woman aged 55-70 years in good health and CMV-seronegative. Sequenced material: PBMCs. The chain recombines TRBV7-9 with TRBJ2-2; D is uncertain. The CDR3 loop reads CASSLPTGTGELFF. CDR3 nucleotides: TGTGCCAGCAGCTTACCCACGGGCACCGGGGAGCTGTTTTTT. The variable domain in full, completed from reference TRBV7-9 and TRBJ2-2, reads DTGVSQNPRHKITKRGQNVTFRCDPISEHNRLYWYRQTLGQGPEFLTYFQNEAQLEKSRLLSDRFSAERPKGSFSTLEIQRTEQGDSAMYLCASSLPTGTGELFFGEGSRLTVL.